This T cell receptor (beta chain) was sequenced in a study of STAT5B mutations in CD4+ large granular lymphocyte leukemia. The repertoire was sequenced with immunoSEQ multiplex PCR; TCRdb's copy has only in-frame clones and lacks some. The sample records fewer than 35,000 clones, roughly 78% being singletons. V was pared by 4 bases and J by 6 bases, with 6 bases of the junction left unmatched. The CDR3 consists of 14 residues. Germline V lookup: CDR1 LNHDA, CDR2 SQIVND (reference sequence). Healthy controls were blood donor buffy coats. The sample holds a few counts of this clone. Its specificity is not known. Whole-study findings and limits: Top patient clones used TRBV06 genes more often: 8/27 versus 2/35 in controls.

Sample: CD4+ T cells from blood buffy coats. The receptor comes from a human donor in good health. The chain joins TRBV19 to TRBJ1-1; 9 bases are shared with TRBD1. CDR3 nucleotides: TGTGCCAGTAGTACGACAGGGGGAAGAGCTGAAGCTTTCTTT. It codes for CASSTTGGRAEAFF.